This TCR beta chain was identified during a study of CXCR3-negative and CXCR3-positive naive CD8 T cells. 5' RACE with UMI labels generated the TRB cDNA libraries. TCRdb re-called the 5' RACE reads and shows each CDR3 protein once, DNA omitted. The listing contains approximately 60,000 distinct CDR3 sequences. Material: memory CD8+ T cells from blood. The TCR was taken from a human donor in good health. Some clones in this sample may be carry-over from other donors' samples.

The CDR3 spells CASSPWTSGGPGDTQYF. The V call is TRBV28, the J call TRBJ2-3; without DNA, the TCRdb call of TRBD2 cannot be checked. The CDR3 has 17 residues. Germline V gives CDR1 MDHEN, CDR2 SYDVKM.